This T cell receptor beta chain emerged from a study of type 1 and type 2 diabetes patients. PCR was run on genomic DNA. The TCR beta CDR3 region was amplified using 30 forward and 13 reverse primers. A single record per CDR3 protein comes from TCRdb applying MiXCR to the multiplex PCR reads. The table lists 250,000 to 300,000 distinct CDR3 sequences, roughly 50% of them singletons, with around 13% in the top ten. The table lists this clonotype with a few counts. The sequenced sample was peripheral blood mononuclear cells (PBMCs). The receptor comes from a young man with type 2 diabetes.

CDR3 nucleotide sequence: TGCAGCGCCGGGGTGCAAGAGACCCAGTACTTC. Its translation is CSAGVQETQYF. The chain couples TRBV29-1 to TRBJ2-5; a possible D gene is TRBD2 (5 bases). This CDR3 spans 11 amino acids. V lost 7 bases to trimming and J lost 2 bases, with 8 bases between them. Germline V gene lookup returns CDR1 SQVTM and CDR2 ANQGSEA.